Following are 20 T cell receptor beta chains from one sample sequenced in a study of shared clonotypes between healthy human individuals. Assay: immunoSEQ multiplex PCR; the TCRdb copy retains only in-frame clones and omits some. The sample lists over 800,000 clones, 92% seen once, with 24% in the top ten. CD8 cells regarded as naive lacked CD45RO, were positively chosen for CCR7, and omitted terminally differentiated effector memory CD45RA+ cells. The sample comprised naive CD8+ T cells sorted from blood. The origin of the receptors is a man aged 25-40 years in good health.

The chain couples TRBV7-9 to TRBJ2-1; no definite D call. Looked up from germline, CDR1 is SEHNR and CDR2 is FQNEAQ (reference sequence). This CDR3 region has 13 residues. V lost 11 bases and J lost 0, with 11 bases in between. In nucleotides, the CDR3 is TGTGCCGCCTTCGGTAGCTCCTACAATGAGCAGTTCTTC. Translating gives CAAFGSSYNEQFF.

As DNA, the CDR3 is TGTGCCAGCAAGATGACGAACACCGGGGAGCTGTTTTTT. It encodes CASKMTNTGELFF. The chain employs TRBV6-5 and TRBJ2-2; D gene ambiguous. The CDR3 spans 13 residues. Germline-derived CDR1 and CDR2 are MNHEY and SVGAGI. The V and J ends lost 7 bases and 0 bases respectively, with 6 bases between them.

On this clone: This sample includes further DNA sequences coding for the same CDR3. The chain uses TRBV13 and TRBJ2-7; TRBD2 might be the D (6 bases). The germline CDR1 and CDR2 sequences are PRHDT and FYEKMQ (reference sequence). The V end was cut by 3 bases, the J end by 7 bases, with 7 bases between. The CDR3 consists of 11 residues. Written as DNA, the CDR3 is TGTGCCAGCAGCTTGGGGAGGGAGCAGTACTTC. It codes for CASSLGREQYF.

This chain connects TRBV7-7 to TRBJ1-5, with D perhaps matching TRBD1 (5 bases). Trimming took off 2 bases at V and 4 bases at J, with 9 bases between the two ends. The CDR3 is 14 amino acids. Germline values: CDR1 SSHAT, CDR2 FNYEAQ (reference sequence). CDR3 loop: CASSLIGGNQPQHF. CDR3 coding DNA: TGTGCCAGCAGCTTAATTGGGGGGAATCAGCCCCAGCATTTT.

The chain combines TRBV19 with TRBJ2-7; the match to TRBD1 covers 9 bases. Germline assignment: CDR1 LNHDA and CDR2 SQIVND (reference sequence). This CDR3 comprises 14 residues. V dropped 7 bases and J dropped 3; count of bases not matched to a gene: 7. CDR3 loop: CASTPGTGLYEQYF. DNA for the CDR3: TGTGCCAGTACCCCGGGGACAGGGCTCTACGAGCAGTACTTC.

The chain uses TRBV4-3 and TRBJ2-7, with D hard to call. Trimming stripped 1 base from V and 2 bases from J, with 9 bases between. This CDR3 comprises 14 residues. Germline-derived CDR1 and CDR2 are LGHNA and YSLEER. The CDR3 DNA follows: TGCGCCAGCAGCCAAGGGCTCCCCCCCTACGAGCAGTACTTC. As protein: CASSQGLPPYEQYF.

The V gene is TRBV7-6, the J gene TRBJ2-1, with a weak D call TRBD2 (6 bases). The germline V gene encodes CDR1 SGHVS and CDR2 FNYEAQ. CDR3 length: 18 residues. Trimming took off 5 bases at V and 0 bases at J, with 20 bases between the two ends. The CDR3 DNA follows: TGTGCCAGCAGCACCGACTCGACGGACTATAGCTCCTACAATGAGCAGTTCTTC. Its protein is CASSTDSTDYSSYNEQFF.

The rearrangement joins TRBV5-1 to TRBJ2-1, with D possibly being TRBD2 (6 bases). This CDR3 comprises 19 residues. The V end lost 4 bases, the J end lost 0 bases, and 23 bases lay between the germline ends. Germline lookup yields CDR1 SGHRS and CDR2 YFSETQ. This chain's CDR3 is CASSPHIRDAGSSYNEQFF. The DNA for the CDR3 is TGCGCCAGCAGCCCGCACATCCGGGACGCCGGGAGCTCCTACAATGAGCAGTTCTTC. The full variable domain, completed using reference TRBV5-1 and TRBJ2-1, is KAGVTQTPRYLIKTRGQQVTLSCSPISGHRSVSWYQQTPGQGLQFLFEYFSETQRNKGNFPGRFSGRQFSNSRSEMNVSTLELGDSALYLCASSPHIRDAGSSYNEQFFGPGTRLTVL.

The chain combines TRBV15 with TRBJ2-1; D call uncertain. Germline lookup yields CDR1 LNHNV and CDR2 YYDKDF (reference sequence). V dropped 7 bases and J dropped 7 bases, with 8 bases sitting between them. The CDR3 runs 11 residues. CDR3 in amino acids: CATTRSNEQFF. CDR3 sequence (DNA): TGTGCCACCACCCGGTCGAATGAGCAGTTCTTC.

The chain recombines TRBV19 with TRBJ2-2, with 9 bases matching TRBD1. CDR3 length: 17 amino acids. V was clipped by 3 bases and J by 3 bases; unmatched bases: 8. From germline, CDR1 is LNHDA and CDR2 SQIVND (reference sequence). The CDR3 DNA sequence: TGTGCCAGTAGTATCCGTTTCAGACAGGGGGACACCGGGGAGCTGTTTTTT. This codes for CASSIRFRQGDTGELFF.

On this clone: The sample has other DNA sequences that encode this CDR3 too. The J gene is TRBJ2-7, the V gene TRBV27; D is perhaps TRBD1 or TRBD2 (5 bases each). V shed 5 bases and J shed 2 bases, with 10 bases lying between them. This CDR3 is 13 amino acids long. The germline V gene has CDR1 MNHEY and CDR2 SMNVEV (reference sequence). The CDR3 sequence: CASSPGTPYEQYF. DNA of the CDR3: TGTGCCAGCAGTCCCGGGACCCCCTACGAGCAGTACTTC.

The CDR3 region is CSVDSQGSYEQYF. The CDR3 nucleotides read TGCAGCGTTGACTCACAGGGGTCCTACGAGCAGTACTTC. The V call is TRBV29-1, the J call TRBJ2-7, with TRBD1 matching 7 bases. CDR1 is SQVTM and CDR2 is ANQGSEA in the germline V gene. V shed 3 bases and J 1 base; nucleotides not matched to a gene: 3. This CDR3 has 13 residues.

The chain combines TRBV11-2 with TRBJ2-2; TRBD2 matches at 11 bases. Losses at the gene ends were 8 bases for V and 11 bases for J; bases not matched to a gene: 4. The CDR3 runs to 12 residues. From germline, CDR1 is SGHAT and CDR2 FQNNGV. CDR3 DNA sequence: TGTGCCAGCCGACTAGCGGGGTTAGAGCTGTTTTTT. Its translation: CASRLAGLELFF.

In DNA, the CDR3 is TGTGCCAGCAGCCCATTCTTAACTAGCGGGAGTCGGTACGAGCAGTACTTC. It codes for CASSPFLTSGSRYEQYF. The chain uses TRBV14 and TRBJ2-7; 11 positions agree with TRBD2. Germline assignment: CDR1 SGHDN and CDR2 FVKESK. The CDR3 sequence is 17 residues long. With V trimmed by 4 bases and J by 4 bases, 12 bases remained unmatched.

The rearrangement joins TRBV9 to TRBJ2-1, with 9 bases lining up with TRBD1. Trimming removed 4 bases from V and 7 bases from J; junction bases left unmatched: 3. Germline V gives CDR1 SGDLS, CDR2 YYNGEE. This CDR3 has 13 amino acids. The CDR3 region is CASSQGQGNEQFF. The CDR3 coding sequence is TGTGCCAGCAGCCAGGGACAGGGAAATGAGCAGTTCTTC.

V and J are TRBV5-8 and TRBJ2-7; D unclear. Trimming stripped 0 bases from V and 2 bases from J, with 9 bases between. Germline CDR1 SGHTS, CDR2 YDEGEE. The CDR3 sequence is 14 residues long. In DNA form, the CDR3 reads TGTGCCAGCAGCTTGGTGGGCGGAGCCTACGAGCAGTACTTC. Encoded protein: CASSLVGGAYEQYF.

J is TRBJ2-1 and V is TRBV29-1; D remains unclear. The CDR3 runs 11 residues. The V and J ends lost 1 base and 8 bases respectively, with 6 bases between them. CDR1 and CDR2 (germline): SQVTM, ANQGSEA. CDR3 in DNA: TGCAGCGTTGAAGTAGGGCATGAGCAGTTCTTC. Protein sequence: CSVEVGHEQFF.

The chain carries TRBV13 and TRBJ2-4; 9 bases align to TRBD1. The V gene's germline CDR1 is PRHDT and CDR2 FYEKMQ (reference sequence). Trimming at V came to 5 bases and at J to 8 bases, leaving 7 bases not matched to a gene. The CDR3 totals 14 residues. Here the CDR3 reads CASSIPGQGDIQYF. The CDR3 bases are TGTGCCAGCAGCATTCCGGGACAGGGTGACATTCAGTACTTC.

The chain uses TRBV7-9 and TRBJ2-7, with TRBD1 identical over 9 bases. The CDR3 covers 13 residues. CDR1 and CDR2 from the germline V gene are SEHNR and FQNEAQ (reference sequence). J gave up 5 bases and V 5 bases, and 4 bases lay outside the gene matches. CDR3 amino acids: CASSPRDRDEQYF. CDR3 coding DNA: TGTGCCAGCAGCCCCCGGGACAGGGACGAGCAGTACTTC. The variable domain in full, completed from reference TRBV7-9 and TRBJ2-7, reads DTGVSQNPRHKITKRGQNVTFRCDPISEHNRLYWYRQTLGQGPEFLTYFQNEAQLEKSRLLSDRFSAERPKGSFSTLEIQRTEQGDSAMYLCASSPRDRDEQYFGPGTRLTVT.

V is TRBV4-1 and J is TRBJ1-1; D gene uncertain. V lost 8 bases and J 7 bases, leaving 17 bases between the germline ends. Germline V lookup: CDR1 MGHRA, CDR2 YSYEKL. The CDR3 is 13 residues long. The CDR3 is CASESEFLGEAFF. The CDR3 nucleotides read TGCGCCAGCGAGTCAGAATTCCTGGGTGAAGCTTTCTTT.